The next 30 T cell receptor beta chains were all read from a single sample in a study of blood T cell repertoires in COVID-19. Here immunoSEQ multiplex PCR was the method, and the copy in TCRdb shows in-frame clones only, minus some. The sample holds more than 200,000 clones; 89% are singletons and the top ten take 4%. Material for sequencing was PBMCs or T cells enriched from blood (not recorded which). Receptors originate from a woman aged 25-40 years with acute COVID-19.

This chain's CDR3 is CASSFSPDRNTEAFF. In DNA, the CDR3 is TGTGCCAGCAGCTTTAGCCCGGACAGGAACACTGAAGCTTTCTTT. J is TRBJ1-1 and V is TRBV5-4, with D possibly TRBD1 on 6 matching bases. Germline lookup yields CDR1 SGHNT and CDR2 YYREEE (reference sequence). The CDR3 spans 15 residues. With 2 bases removed from V and 1 base from J, the gap between germline ends came to 12 bases. Variable domain in full (rest from reference TRBV5-4 and TRBJ1-1): ETGVTQSPTHLIKTRGQQVTLRCSSQSGHNTVSWYQQALGQGPQFIFQYYREEENGRGNFPPRFSGLQFPNYSSELNVNALELDDSALYLCASSFSPDRNTEAFFGQGTRLTVV.

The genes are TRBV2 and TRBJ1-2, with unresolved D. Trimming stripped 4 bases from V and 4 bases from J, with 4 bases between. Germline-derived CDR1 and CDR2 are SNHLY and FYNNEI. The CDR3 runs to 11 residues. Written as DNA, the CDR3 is TGTGCCAGCAGTGCACTCTATGGCTACACCTTC. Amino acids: CASSALYGYTF.

CDR3 coding DNA: TGTGCCAGAACCTCGGGACAGGGGACGAGCTATGGCTACACCTTC. As protein: CARTSGQGTSYGYTF. This sequence joins TRBV2 and TRBJ1-2, with 10 positions matching TRBD1. CDR1 is SNHLY and CDR2 is FYNNEI in the germline V gene. The CDR3 consists of 15 residues. V gave up 9 bases and J gave up 4 bases; unmatched junction bases: 11.

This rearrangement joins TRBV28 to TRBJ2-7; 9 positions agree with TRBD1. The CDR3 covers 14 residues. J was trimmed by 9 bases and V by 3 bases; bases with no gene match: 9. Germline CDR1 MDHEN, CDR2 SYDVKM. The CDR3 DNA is TGTGCCAGCAGTTTTTCGGACAGGGGAAATCGGCAGTACTTC. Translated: CASSFSDRGNRQYF.

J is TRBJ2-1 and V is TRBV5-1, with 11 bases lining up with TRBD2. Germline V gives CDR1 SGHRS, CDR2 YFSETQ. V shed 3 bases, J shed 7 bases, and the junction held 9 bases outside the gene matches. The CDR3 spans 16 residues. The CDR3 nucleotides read TGCGCCAGCAGCTCTCCTAGCGGGGGGCCTGAAAATGAGCAGTTCTTC. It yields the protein CASSSPSGGPENEQFF. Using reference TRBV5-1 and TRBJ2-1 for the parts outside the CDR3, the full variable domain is KAGVTQTPRYLIKTRGQQVTLSCSPISGHRSVSWYQQTPGQGLQFLFEYFSETQRNKGNFPGRFSGRQFSNSRSEMNVSTLELGDSALYLCASSSPSGGPENEQFFGPGTRLTVL.

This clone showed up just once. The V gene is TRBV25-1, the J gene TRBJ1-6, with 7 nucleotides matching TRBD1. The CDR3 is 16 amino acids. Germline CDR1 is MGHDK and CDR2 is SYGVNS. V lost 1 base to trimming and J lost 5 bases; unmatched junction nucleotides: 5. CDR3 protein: CASSEFRGLDNSPLHF. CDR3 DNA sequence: TGTGCCAGCAGTGAATTCAGGGGGTTGGATAATTCACCCCTCCACTTT.

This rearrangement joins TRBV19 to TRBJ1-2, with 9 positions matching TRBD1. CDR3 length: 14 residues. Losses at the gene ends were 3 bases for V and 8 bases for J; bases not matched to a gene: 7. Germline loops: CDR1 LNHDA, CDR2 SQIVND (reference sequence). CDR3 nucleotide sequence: TGTGCCAGTAGTATCGTCGGGACAGGGTACGGCTACACCTTC. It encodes CASSIVGTGYGYTF.

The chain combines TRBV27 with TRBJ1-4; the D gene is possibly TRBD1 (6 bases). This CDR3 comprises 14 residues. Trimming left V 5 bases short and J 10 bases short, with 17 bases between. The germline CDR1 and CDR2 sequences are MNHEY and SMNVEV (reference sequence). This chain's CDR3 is CASSHRTEGLKLFF. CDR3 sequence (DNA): TGTGCCAGCAGTCATAGGACAGAGGGGCTAAAACTGTTTTTT.

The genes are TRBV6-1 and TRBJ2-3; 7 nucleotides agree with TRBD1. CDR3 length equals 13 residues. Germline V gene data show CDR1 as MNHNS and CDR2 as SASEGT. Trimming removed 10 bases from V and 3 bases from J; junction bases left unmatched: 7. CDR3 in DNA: TGTGCCACTTCCGGGACAGTGACAGATACGCAGTATTTT. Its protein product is CATSGTVTDTQYF.

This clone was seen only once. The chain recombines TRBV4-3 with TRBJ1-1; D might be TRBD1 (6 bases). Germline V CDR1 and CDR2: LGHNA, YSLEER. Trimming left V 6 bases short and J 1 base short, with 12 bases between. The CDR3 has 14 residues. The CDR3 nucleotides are TGCGCCAGCAGGGATGGACAGCCGAACACTGAAGCTTTCTTT. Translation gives CASRDGQPNTEAFF.

The CDR3 spells CASSLGPGRASDTQYF. CDR3 nucleotide sequence: TGTGCCAGCAGCTTAGGACCGGGCAGGGCGTCAGATACGCAGTATTTT. The chain joins TRBV7-3 to TRBJ2-3; weak D call: TRBD1 (5 bases). The germline CDR1 and CDR2 sequences are SGHTA and FQGTGA. This CDR3 region has 16 residues. Trimming took 2 bases from V and 4 from J, leaving 16 bases between them.

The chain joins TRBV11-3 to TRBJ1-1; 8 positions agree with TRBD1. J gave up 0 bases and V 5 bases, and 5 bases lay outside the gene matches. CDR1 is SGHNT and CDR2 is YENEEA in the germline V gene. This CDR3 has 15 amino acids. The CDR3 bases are TGTGCCAGCAGCAAGGAGGGACAGGTGAACACTGAAGCTTTCTTT. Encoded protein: CASSKEGQVNTEAFF. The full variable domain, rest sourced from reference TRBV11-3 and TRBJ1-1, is EAGVVQSPRYKIIEKKQPVAFWCNPISGHNTLYWYLQNLGQGPELLIRYENEEAVDDSQLPKDRFSAERLKGVDSTLKIQPAELGDSAVYLCASSKEGQVNTEAFFGQGTRLTVV.

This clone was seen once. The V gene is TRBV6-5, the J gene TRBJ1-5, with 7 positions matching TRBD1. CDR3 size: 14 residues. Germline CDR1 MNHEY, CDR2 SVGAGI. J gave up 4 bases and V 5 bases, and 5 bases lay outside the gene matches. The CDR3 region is CASSPDRANQPQHF. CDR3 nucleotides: TGTGCCAGCAGTCCAGACAGGGCAAATCAGCCCCAGCATTTT.

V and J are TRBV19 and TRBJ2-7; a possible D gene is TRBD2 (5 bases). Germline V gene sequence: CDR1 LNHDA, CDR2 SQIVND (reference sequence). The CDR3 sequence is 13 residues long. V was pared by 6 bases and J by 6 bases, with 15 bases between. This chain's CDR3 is CASSPGRGSEQYF. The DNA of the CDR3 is TGTGCCAGTAGCCCTGGACGGGGATCCGAGCAGTACTTC.

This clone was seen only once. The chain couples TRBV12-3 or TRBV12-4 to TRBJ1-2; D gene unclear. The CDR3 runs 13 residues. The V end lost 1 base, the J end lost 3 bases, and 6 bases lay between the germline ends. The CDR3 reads CASSLGGYYGYTF. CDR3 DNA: TGTGCCAGCAGTTTAGGAGGCTACTATGGCTACACCTTC.

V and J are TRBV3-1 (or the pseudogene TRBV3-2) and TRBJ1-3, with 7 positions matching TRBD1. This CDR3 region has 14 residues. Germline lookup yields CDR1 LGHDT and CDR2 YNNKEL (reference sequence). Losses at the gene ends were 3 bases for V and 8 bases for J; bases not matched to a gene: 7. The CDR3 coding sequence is TGTGCCAGCAGCCACAGCAGGGGGGAAGACACCATATATTTT. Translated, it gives CASSHSRGEDTIYF.

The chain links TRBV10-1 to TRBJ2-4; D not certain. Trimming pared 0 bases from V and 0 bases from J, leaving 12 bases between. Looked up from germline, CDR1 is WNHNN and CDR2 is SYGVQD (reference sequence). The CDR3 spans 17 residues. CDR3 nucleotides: TGCGCCAGCAGTGAGTCGAGGTTACTACTAGCCAAAAACATTCAGTACTTC. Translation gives CASSESRLLLAKNIQYF.

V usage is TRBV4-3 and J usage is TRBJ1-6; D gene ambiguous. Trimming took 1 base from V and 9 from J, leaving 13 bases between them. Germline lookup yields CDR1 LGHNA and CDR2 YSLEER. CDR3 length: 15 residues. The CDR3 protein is CASSQGTGMGSPLHF. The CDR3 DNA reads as TGCGCCAGCAGCCAAGGTACGGGGATGGGTTCACCCCTCCACTTT.

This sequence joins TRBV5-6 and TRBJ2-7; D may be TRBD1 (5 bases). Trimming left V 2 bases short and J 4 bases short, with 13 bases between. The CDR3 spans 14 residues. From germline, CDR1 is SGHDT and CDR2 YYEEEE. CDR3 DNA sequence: TGTGCCAGCAGCTTACTTTCAGGGCGATACGAGCAGTACTTC. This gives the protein CASSLLSGRYEQYF.

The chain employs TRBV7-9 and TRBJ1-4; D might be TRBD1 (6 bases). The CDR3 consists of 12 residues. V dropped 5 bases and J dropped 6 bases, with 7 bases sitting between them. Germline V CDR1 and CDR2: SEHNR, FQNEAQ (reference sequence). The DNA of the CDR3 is TGTGCCAGCAGCACAGGGTATGAAAAACTGTTTTTT. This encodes CASSTGYEKLFF.

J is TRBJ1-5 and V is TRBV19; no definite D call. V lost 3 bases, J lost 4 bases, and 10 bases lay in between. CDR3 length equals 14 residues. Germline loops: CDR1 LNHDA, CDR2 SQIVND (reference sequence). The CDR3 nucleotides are TGTGCCAGTAGTATCGCCGCAGAAAATCAGCCCCAGCATTTT. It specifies CASSIAAENQPQHF.

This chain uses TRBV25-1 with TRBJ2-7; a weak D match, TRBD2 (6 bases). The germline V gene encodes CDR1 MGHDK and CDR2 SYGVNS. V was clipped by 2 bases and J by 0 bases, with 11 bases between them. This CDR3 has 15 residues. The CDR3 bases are TGTGCCAGCAGTGAAGCGGGGACGAGCTCCTACGAGCAGTACTTC. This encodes CASSEAGTSSYEQYF.

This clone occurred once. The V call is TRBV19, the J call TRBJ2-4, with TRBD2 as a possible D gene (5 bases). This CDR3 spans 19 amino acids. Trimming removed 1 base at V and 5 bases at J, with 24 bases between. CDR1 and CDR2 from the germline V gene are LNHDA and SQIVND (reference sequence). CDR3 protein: CASSIGGATGIPEENIQYF. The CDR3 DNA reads TGTGCCAGTAGTATAGGGGGAGCGACTGGGATACCCGAAGAAAACATTCAGTACTTC.

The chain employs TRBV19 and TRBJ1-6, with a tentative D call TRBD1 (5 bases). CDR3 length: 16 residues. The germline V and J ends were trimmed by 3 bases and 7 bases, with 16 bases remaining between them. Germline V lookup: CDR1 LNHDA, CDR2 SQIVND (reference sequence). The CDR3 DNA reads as TGTGCCAGTAGTATCGGGCTCGGGGGTGGAAATTCACCCCTCCACTTT. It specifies CASSIGLGGGNSPLHF.

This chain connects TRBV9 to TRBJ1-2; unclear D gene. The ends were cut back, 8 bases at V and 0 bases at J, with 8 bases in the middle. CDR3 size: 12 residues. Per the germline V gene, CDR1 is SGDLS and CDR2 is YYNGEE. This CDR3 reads CASFTANYGYTF. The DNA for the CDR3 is TGTGCCAGTTTCACTGCTAACTATGGCTACACCTTC.

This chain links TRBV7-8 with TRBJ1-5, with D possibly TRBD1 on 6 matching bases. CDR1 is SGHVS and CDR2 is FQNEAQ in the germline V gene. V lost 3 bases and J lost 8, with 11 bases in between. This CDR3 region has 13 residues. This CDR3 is CASSFQGYEPQHF. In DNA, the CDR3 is TGTGCCAGCAGCTTCCAGGGGTATGAGCCCCAGCATTTT.

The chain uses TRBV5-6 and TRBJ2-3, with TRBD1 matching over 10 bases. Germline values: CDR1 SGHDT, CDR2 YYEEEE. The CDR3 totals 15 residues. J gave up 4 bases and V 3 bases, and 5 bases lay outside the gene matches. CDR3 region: CASSSGQGLADTQYF. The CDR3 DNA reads TGTGCCAGCAGCTCGGGACAGGGGTTGGCAGATACGCAGTATTTT. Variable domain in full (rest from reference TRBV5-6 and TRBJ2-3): DAGVTQSPTHLIKTRGQQVTLRCSPKSGHDTVSWYQQALGQGPQFIFQYYEEEERQRGNFPDRFSGHQFPNYSSELNVNALLLGDSALYLCASSSGQGLADTQYFGPGTRLTVL.

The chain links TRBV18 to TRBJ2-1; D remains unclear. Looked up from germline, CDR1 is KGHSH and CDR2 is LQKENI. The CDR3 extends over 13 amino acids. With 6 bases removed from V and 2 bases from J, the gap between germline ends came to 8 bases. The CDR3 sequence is CASSTNPYNEQFF. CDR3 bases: TGTGCCAGCTCTACTAACCCCTACAATGAGCAGTTCTTC.

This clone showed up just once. CDR3 amino acids: CAWSAGQGPYNEQFF. As DNA, the CDR3 is TGTGCCTGGAGTGCCGGACAGGGGCCCTACAATGAGCAGTTCTTC. The chain recombines TRBV30 with TRBJ2-1; 9 positions agree with TRBD1. Germline CDR1 is GTSNPN and CDR2 is SVGIG (reference sequence). CDR3 length: 15 residues. The trim removed 1 base at V and 2 bases at J, leaving 3 bases unmatched.

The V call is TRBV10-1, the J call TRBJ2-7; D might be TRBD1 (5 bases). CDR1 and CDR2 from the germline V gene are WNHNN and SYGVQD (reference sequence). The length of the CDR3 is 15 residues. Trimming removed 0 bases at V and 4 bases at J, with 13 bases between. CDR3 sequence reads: CASSESIQDRYEQYF. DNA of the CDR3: TGCGCCAGCAGTGAGTCTATACAGGATAGATACGAGCAGTACTTC.